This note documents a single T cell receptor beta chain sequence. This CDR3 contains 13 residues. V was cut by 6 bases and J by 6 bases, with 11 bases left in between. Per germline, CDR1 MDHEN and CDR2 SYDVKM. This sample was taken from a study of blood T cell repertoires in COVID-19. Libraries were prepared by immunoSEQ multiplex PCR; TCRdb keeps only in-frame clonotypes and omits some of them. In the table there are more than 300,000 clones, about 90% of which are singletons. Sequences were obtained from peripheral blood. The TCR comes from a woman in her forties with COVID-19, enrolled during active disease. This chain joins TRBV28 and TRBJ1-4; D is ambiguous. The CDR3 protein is CASSPTGDEKLFF. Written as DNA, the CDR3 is TGTGCCAGCAGCCCTACCGGTGATGAAAAACTGTTTTTT.